These 9 T cell receptor beta chains were sequenced from one sample in a study of OX40 agonist ivuxolimab in advanced cancers. Sequenced by immunoSEQ multiplex PCR; TCRdb stores in-frame clones only, minus some. The repertoire holds 35,000 or so clones, with about nine tenths as singletons. The source material was CD4+ or CD8+ T cells sorted from blood, sampled in a trial of the OX40 agonist ivuxolimab. The receptors come from an adult with an advanced solid tumor such as melanoma, head and neck, liver or kidney cancer.

The J gene is TRBJ2-2, the V gene TRBV18; the match to TRBD1 covers 12 bases. The germline CDR1 and CDR2 sequences are KGHSH and LQKENI. The CDR3 spans 19 residues. Trimming removed 4 bases from V and 0 bases from J; junction bases left unmatched: 9. CDR3 sequence reads: CASSLLPGQGASNTGELFF. The CDR3 nucleotides are TGTGCCAGCTCACTATTACCGGGACAGGGGGCCTCGAACACCGGGGAGCTGTTTTTT.

The chain links TRBV19 to TRBJ1-1; a weak D match, TRBD1 (5 bases). The CDR3 has 14 residues. Trimming took 10 bases from V and 5 from J, leaving 20 bases between them. Germline lookup yields CDR1 LNHDA and CDR2 SQIVND (reference sequence). The CDR3: CATRPGLTGTEAFF. In DNA, the CDR3 is TGTGCCACCCGTCCGGGGCTAACCGGTACTGAAGCTTTCTTT.

This sequence joins TRBV27 and TRBJ2-7; weak D call: TRBD2 (6 bases). CDR3 length: 14 residues. The germline V gene has CDR1 MNHEY and CDR2 SMNVEV (reference sequence). Between the trimmed V and J ends, which lost 8 bases and 3 bases, there was a span of 17 bases. The CDR3 DNA reads as TGTGCCAGCCCAAAGCGAGGCGGGATCTACGAGCAGTACTTC. It yields the protein CASPKRGGIYEQYF.

The chain couples TRBV5-1 to TRBJ1-4, with D unclear. Trimming took 0 bases from V and 0 from J, leaving 6 bases between them. The germline V gene encodes CDR1 SGHRS and CDR2 YFSETQ. The CDR3 is made up of 15 amino acids. CDR3 nucleotides: TGCGCCAGCAGCTTGGCCTGGGCAACTAATGAAAAACTGTTTTTT. Translating gives CASSLAWATNEKLFF.

The rearrangement links TRBV18 to TRBJ2-7; 8 bases line up with TRBD1. CDR3 length: 16 residues. The V and J ends lost 3 bases and 3 bases, in that order; junction bases with no gene match: 10. CDR1 is KGHSH and CDR2 is LQKENI in the germline V gene. For the CDR3, the DNA is TGTGCCAGCTCACCGGCCTACGGGACAGGTGGCTACGAGCAGTACTTC. Translation: CASSPAYGTGGYEQYF.

This clone showed up just once. The chain links TRBV10-3 to TRBJ1-1, with D tentatively TRBD1 (6 bases). The V end lost 3 bases, the J end lost 0 bases, and 11 bases lay between the germline ends. Germline V gives CDR1 ENHRY, CDR2 SYGVKD. The length of the CDR3 is 15 residues. CDR3 nucleotides: TGTGCCATCAGTGAAGCCTACAGGGTGAACACTGAAGCTTTCTTT. Its protein product is CAISEAYRVNTEAFF.

The CDR3 spells CASSPRTDTQYF. Here the CDR3 DNA reads TGTGCCAGCAGCCCCCGCACAGATACGCAGTATTTT. The chain has TRBV7-3 and TRBJ2-3; D is undetermined. This CDR3 is 12 amino acids long. With 5 bases removed from V and 1 base from J, the gap between germline ends came to 4 bases. Germline lookup yields CDR1 SGHTA and CDR2 FQGTGA.

The V and J genes are TRBV7-3 and TRBJ2-5; 10 nucleotides match TRBD2. The CDR3 spans 15 residues. Per the germline V gene, CDR1 is SGHTA and CDR2 is FQGTGA. V shed 3 bases and J 5 bases; nucleotides not matched to a gene: 6. In nucleotides, the CDR3 is TGTGCCAGCAGCTTGAGCGGGAGGGACGGGGAGACCCAGTACTTC. This translates into CASSLSGRDGETQYF.

The CDR3 bases are TGTGCCAGCAGTCAGACAGGGTTCGATACGCAGTATTTT. It translates to CASSQTGFDTQYF. This chain uses TRBV27 with TRBJ2-3; 7 nucleotides align to TRBD1. CDR1 and CDR2 from the germline V gene are MNHEY and SMNVEV (reference sequence). CDR3 length: 13 amino acids. V dropped 5 bases and J dropped 6; count of bases not matched to a gene: 5.